The 32 T cell receptor beta chains listed next were all sequenced from one sample in a study of cytomegalovirus exposure and HLA in healthy donors. Amplification used 60 Vbeta primers and 13 Jbeta primers. Produced via immunoSEQ multiplex PCR; TCRdb's table is partial and in-frame only. The sample includes about 70,000 clones, 70% to 80% of them seen just once. Material for sequencing was PBMCs. Receptors were obtained from a girl between 10 and 17 years old in good health and CMV-seropositive.

This chain connects TRBV27 to TRBJ2-2, with TRBD2 matching 10 bases. The V segment lost 2 bases and the J segment 7 bases; nucleotides outside the gene matches: 4. Germline loops: CDR1 MNHEY, CDR2 SMNVEV (reference sequence). This CDR3 is built from 15 residues. CDR3 loop: CASSLPSGRGGELFF. The CDR3 nucleotides read TGTGCCAGCAGTTTACCTAGCGGGAGAGGCGGGGAGCTGTTTTTT.

The genes are TRBV20-1 and TRBJ2-1; D not certain. Trimming cost V 3 bases and J 9 bases, with 9 bases left between them. From germline, CDR1 is DFQATT and CDR2 SNEGSKA (reference sequence). This CDR3 has 11 amino acids. The CDR3 DNA reads as TGCAGTGCTAGTCCCCAGGTTGAGCAGTTCTTC. Translated: CSASPQVEQFF.

The table lists this clone with a few counts. The chain is built from TRBV27 and TRBJ2-7; tentatively, D is TRBD2 (6 bases). With 3 bases removed from V and 7 bases from J, the gap between germline ends came to 10 bases. The CDR3 length is 12 residues. Germline CDR1 reads MNHEY; CDR2 reads SMNVEV (reference sequence). CDR3 amino acids: CASSFLGTEQYF. The DNA for the CDR3 is TGTGCCAGCAGTTTCTTAGGGACTGAGCAGTACTTC.

CDR3 coding DNA: TGTGCCAGCAGCTTGGGGGATGGACAGGGGGCCTACGAGCAGTACTTC. Its protein is CASSLGDGQGAYEQYF. This chain connects TRBV5-4 to TRBJ2-7; 10 bases line up with TRBD1. Germline loops: CDR1 SGHNT, CDR2 YYREEE (reference sequence). This CDR3 is built from 16 residues. With V trimmed by 0 bases and J by 2 bases, 5 bases remained unmatched.

This chain connects TRBV28 to TRBJ1-4; D call uncertain. Trimming cost V 2 bases and J 4 bases, with 8 bases left between them. Germline loops: CDR1 MDHEN, CDR2 SYDVKM. CDR3 length equals 14 residues. CDR3: CASSLNGLNEKLFF. CDR3 nucleotide sequence: TGTGCCAGCAGTTTAAACGGTCTTAATGAAAAACTGTTTTTT.

The chain links TRBV28 to TRBJ2-5; D might be TRBD1 (6 bases). The CDR3 sequence is 17 residues long. Per the germline V gene, CDR1 is MDHEN and CDR2 is SYDVKM. V lost 4 bases to trimming and J lost 2 bases, with 20 bases between them. CDR3 DNA sequence: TGTGCCAGCAGTTCACAGCCGGGACAAACGAATCAAGAGACCCAGTACTTC. Translation gives CASSSQPGQTNQETQYF.

The chain combines TRBV5-4 with TRBJ2-3, with D possibly TRBD2 on 5 matching bases. V lost 4 bases and J lost 3, with 18 bases in between. This CDR3 spans 16 amino acids. Germline lookup yields CDR1 SGHNT and CDR2 YYREEE (reference sequence). CDR3: CASSPTGLGGTDTQYF. The CDR3 nucleotides read TGTGCCAGCAGCCCTACGGGCCTCGGAGGTACAGATACGCAGTATTTT.

V usage is TRBV19 and J usage is TRBJ1-5, with 12 bases that match TRBD1. Germline V gene data show CDR1 as LNHDA and CDR2 as SQIVND (reference sequence). The CDR3 length is 20 residues. V gave up 3 bases and J gave up 0 bases; unmatched junction bases: 12. CDR3 in DNA: TGTGCCAGTAGTATGGGACAGGGGGCGGCTTGGGCTTTTAGCAATCAGCCCCAGCATTTT. Translation gives CASSMGQGAAWAFSNQPQHF.

The chain couples TRBV29-1 to TRBJ2-7; 7 bases agree with TRBD1. V lost 5 bases, J lost 5 bases, and 3 bases stayed unmatched. This CDR3 is built from 11 residues. Germline loops: CDR1 SQVTM, CDR2 ANQGSEA. The CDR3 nucleotides are TGCAGCGTTCAAACAGGGGACGAGCAGTACTTC. Residues: CSVQTGDEQYF.

The sample holds a few counts of this clone. The CDR3 is CASSPPSRKETQYF. The CDR3 DNA sequence: TGTGCCAGCTCACCACCGTCTAGGAAAGAGACCCAGTACTTC. This chain joins TRBV18 and TRBJ2-5; D call uncertain. With 0 bases removed from V and 3 bases from J, the gap between germline ends came to 8 bases. Germline CDR1 and CDR2: KGHSH and LQKENI. This CDR3 has 14 residues. The entire variable domain, with the rest obtained from reference TRBV18 and TRBJ2-5, is as follows: NAGVMQNPRHLVRRRGQEARLRCSPMKGHSHVYWYRQLPEEGLKFMVYLQKENIIDESGMPKERFSAEFPKEGPSILRIQQVVRGDSAAYFCASSPPSRKETQYFGPGTRLLVL.

The chain is built from TRBV20-1 and TRBJ2-7; D not resolved. With 7 bases removed from V and 2 bases from J, the gap between germline ends came to 9 bases. The CDR3 loop spans 11 amino acids. The germline V gene encodes CDR1 DFQATT and CDR2 SNEGSKA (reference sequence). The CDR3 nucleotides read TGCAGTGGGCAGGTAGCCTACGAGCAGTACTTC. Its translation is CSGQVAYEQYF.

The rearrangement joins TRBV10-1 to TRBJ2-7; 16 bases match TRBD2. Trimming took 6 bases from V and 1 from J; bases not matched to a gene: 9. The CDR3 loop spans 18 amino acids. Germline V gives CDR1 WNHNN, CDR2 SYGVQD (reference sequence). The CDR3, as DNA: TGCGCCAGCAGCGGGACTAGCGGGAGGGCCTTTGATTCCTACGAGCAGTACTTC. This sequence encodes CASSGTSGRAFDSYEQYF.

The chain recombines TRBV29-1 with TRBJ2-1, with D possibly being TRBD1 (6 bases). The CDR3 has 16 amino acids. Per the germline V gene, CDR1 is SQVTM and CDR2 is ANQGSEA. Between the trimmed V and J ends, which lost 3 bases and 1 base, there was a span of 16 bases. The DNA for the CDR3 is TGCAGCGTTGATAGGGGGTCAGCGGTGTCCTACAATGAGCAGTTCTTC. It specifies CSVDRGSAVSYNEQFF.

CDR3 amino acids: CASSLQASGNTIYF. The CDR3 DNA follows: TGTGCCAGCAGCTTGCAGGCCTCTGGAAACACCATATATTTT. V usage is TRBV5-5 and J usage is TRBJ1-3; D ambiguous. Trimming stripped 1 base from V and 0 bases from J, with 5 bases between. Germline CDR1 and CDR2: SGHKS and YYEKEE (reference sequence). The CDR3 has 14 amino acids.

This chain uses TRBV5-1 with TRBJ1-2; D is ambiguous. Per germline, CDR1 SGHRS and CDR2 YFSETQ. V lost 4 bases and J lost 7, with 20 bases in between. CDR3 length: 15 amino acids. DNA of the CDR3: TGCGCCAGCAGCCTGGACGGCGGGAGGAAGGTTGGCTACACCTTC. It specifies CASSLDGGRKVGYTF.

The J gene is TRBJ1-2, the V gene TRBV7-2, with 7 bases aligning to TRBD1. Germline CDR1 reads SGHTA; CDR2 reads FQGNSA. Losses at the gene ends were 5 bases for V and 2 bases for J; bases not matched to a gene: 5. The CDR3 is 14 amino acids. CDR3 sequence: CASSVLQGNYGYTF. DNA of the CDR3: TGTGCCAGCAGCGTCCTACAGGGGAACTATGGCTACACCTTC.

J is TRBJ1-2 and V is TRBV10-3; D may be TRBD1 (6 bases). V was clipped by 5 bases and J by 2 bases, with 12 bases between them. The germline V gene encodes CDR1 ENHRY and CDR2 SYGVKD. The CDR3 is made up of 14 amino acids. This CDR3 is CAISSGAENYGYTF. The CDR3 DNA sequence: TGTGCCATCAGTTCAGGGGCGGAAAACTATGGCTACACCTTC.

This rearrangement joins TRBV9 to TRBJ2-3, with 7 bases aligning to TRBD2. The CDR3 is made up of 15 amino acids. Per the germline V gene, CDR1 is SGDLS and CDR2 is YYNGEE. The V gene end was trimmed by 0 bases and the J gene end by 5 bases; junction bases not matched to a gene: 6. CDR3 protein: CASSVAGGLGDTQYF. The CDR3 DNA reads TGTGCCAGCAGCGTAGCGGGGGGACTGGGAGATACGCAGTATTTT.

The chain joins TRBV10-1 to TRBJ1-1; TRBD1 might be the D (5 bases). Germline-derived CDR1 and CDR2 are WNHNN and SYGVQD (reference sequence). V dropped 6 bases and J dropped 1 base, with 12 bases sitting between them. This CDR3 spans 14 amino acids. CDR3 coding DNA: TGCGCCAGCAGCCCCGGGACTTCGAACACTGAAGCTTTCTTT. Translating it yields CASSPGTSNTEAFF.

V gene TRBV7-8 combines with J gene TRBJ2-7, with D possibly being TRBD2 (7 bases). Trimming cost V 4 bases and J 2 bases, with 15 bases left between them. This CDR3 is built from 15 residues. Germline V gives CDR1 SGHVS, CDR2 FQNEAQ. The CDR3 region has the DNA TGTGCCAGCAGCTCCAAAGCGGGACACACCTACGAGCAGTACTTC. This codes for CASSSKAGHTYEQYF.

This chain uses TRBV5-8 with TRBJ1-1; 7 bases match TRBD1. The V gene's germline CDR1 is SGHTS and CDR2 YDEGEE. The CDR3 is made up of 15 amino acids. After removal of 5 bases from V and 5 bases from J, the junction contained 12 bases not matched to a gene. CDR3 DNA: TGTGCCAGCAGACCTAAACAGGGGTGGGGAACTGAAGCTTTCTTT. It yields the protein CASRPKQGWGTEAFF.

J is TRBJ2-2 and V is TRBV7-9, with D perhaps matching TRBD1 (6 bases). Germline V CDR1 and CDR2: SEHNR, FQNEAQ (reference sequence). V was cut by 2 bases and J by 3 bases, with 10 bases left in between. The CDR3 is made up of 15 amino acids. CDR3 sequence reads: CASSLMGADTGELFF. Written as DNA, the CDR3 is TGTGCCAGCAGCTTAATGGGGGCGGACACCGGGGAGCTGTTTTTT.

This sequence joins TRBV5-4 and TRBJ1-1; 11 bases fit TRBD1. Germline CDR1 and CDR2: SGHNT and YYREEE (reference sequence). CDR3 size: 16 residues. V lost 4 bases and J lost 6; bases outside the gene matches: 11. The CDR3 DNA sequence: TGTGCCAGCAGCCCCCCTCCGGGACAGGGGGGCCCTGAAGCTTTCTTT. Its translation: CASSPPPGQGGPEAFF.

The chain couples TRBV30 to TRBJ2-1; the match to TRBD1 covers 10 bases. Germline values: CDR1 GTSNPN, CDR2 SVGIG (reference sequence). The CDR3 is 14 amino acids. V lost 5 bases, J lost 7 bases, and 8 bases stayed unmatched. CDR3 in DNA: TGTGCCTGGCTGGACAGGGGGGCGAAGAATGAGCAGTTCTTC. Translating it yields CAWLDRGAKNEQFF.

This chain links TRBV5-4 with TRBJ1-2, with D unresolved. CDR3 length equals 13 residues. In germline, CDR1 is SGHNT, CDR2 YYREEE (reference sequence). The V gene lost 2 bases and the J gene lost 2 bases, with 7 bases spanning the gap. CDR3 sequence (DNA): TGTGCCAGCAGCTTTGAACGGAACTATGGCTACACCTTC. Residues: CASSFERNYGYTF.

The chain carries TRBV28 and TRBJ2-7; D is unclear. The V and J ends lost 7 bases and 3 bases respectively, with 16 bases between them. The CDR3 is 14 residues long. CDR1 is MDHEN and CDR2 is SYDVKM in the germline V gene. CDR3 sequence reads: CASTSGLDYYEQYF. For the CDR3, the DNA is TGTGCCAGCACCTCGGGTCTAGATTACTACGAGCAGTACTTC.

To note about this clone: Additional DNA sequences in this sample encode the identical CDR3. This chain joins TRBV6-1 and TRBJ2-5; D unclear. Trimming cost V 7 bases and J 5 bases, with 17 bases left between them. The germline CDR1 and CDR2 sequences are MNHNS and SASEGT. The CDR3 covers 14 residues. Here the CDR3 reads CASTGSQAWETQYF. The CDR3 bases are TGTGCCAGCACCGGAAGTCAGGCCTGGGAGACCCAGTACTTC.

The count of this clone is one. The V and J genes are TRBV27 and TRBJ2-7, with a tentative D call TRBD1 (5 bases). The CDR3 sequence is 12 residues long. V lost 7 bases and J lost 3, with 10 bases in between. Germline V gene sequence: CDR1 MNHEY, CDR2 SMNVEV (reference sequence). The CDR3: CASMRQFYEQYF. In DNA form, the CDR3 reads TGTGCCAGCATGCGACAGTTCTACGAGCAGTACTTC.

The rearrangement links TRBV5-4 to TRBJ2-4; perhaps TRBD2 as D (6 bases). V lost 0 bases and J 1 base, leaving 14 bases between the germline ends. This CDR3 is 17 amino acids long. The V gene's germline CDR1 is SGHNT and CDR2 YYREEE (reference sequence). The CDR3 loop reads CASSLVGRRGAKNIQYF. The DNA for the CDR3 is TGTGCCAGCAGCTTGGTCGGGCGCCGGGGGGCCAAAAACATTCAGTACTTC.

The chain carries TRBV25-1 and TRBJ2-1, with TRBD2 matching 11 bases. The trim removed 4 bases at V and 6 bases at J, leaving 5 bases unmatched. The CDR3 runs to 15 residues. The germline V gene has CDR1 MGHDK and CDR2 SYGVNS. CDR3 DNA sequence: TGTGCCAGCAGTGTACTAGCGGGGGTTATCAATGAGCAGTTCTTC. It encodes CASSVLAGVINEQFF.

The chain recombines TRBV18 with TRBJ1-5; a weak D match, TRBD1 (6 bases). V was trimmed by 3 bases and J by 1 base, leaving 10 bases between them. Germline lookup yields CDR1 KGHSH and CDR2 LQKENI. The CDR3 contains 15 residues. The chain's CDR3 is CASSPIGQSNQPQHF. For the CDR3, the DNA is TGTGCCAGCTCACCGATAGGACAGAGCAATCAGCCCCAGCATTTT.

The CDR3 DNA is TGTGCCAGCAGCACCGGGACAATCCTCCTAGGCTACACCTTC. As protein: CASSTGTILLGYTF. The V and J genes are TRBV28 and TRBJ1-2; perhaps TRBD1 as D (6 bases). CDR1 MDHEN and CDR2 SYDVKM come from the germline V gene. V was cut by 6 bases and J by 8 bases, with 19 bases left in between. The CDR3 runs to 14 residues.